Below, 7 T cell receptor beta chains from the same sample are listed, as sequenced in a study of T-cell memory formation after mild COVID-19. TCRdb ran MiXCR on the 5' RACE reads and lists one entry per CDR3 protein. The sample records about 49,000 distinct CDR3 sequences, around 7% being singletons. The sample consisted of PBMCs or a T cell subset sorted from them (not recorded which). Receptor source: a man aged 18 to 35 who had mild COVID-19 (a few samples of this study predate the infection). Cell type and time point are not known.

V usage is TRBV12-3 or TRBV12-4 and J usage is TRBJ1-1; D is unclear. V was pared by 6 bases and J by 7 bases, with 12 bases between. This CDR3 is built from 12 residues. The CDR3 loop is CASSPRPDEAFF. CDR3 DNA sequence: TGTGCCAGCAGCCCTAGGCCAGATGAAGCTTTCTTT.

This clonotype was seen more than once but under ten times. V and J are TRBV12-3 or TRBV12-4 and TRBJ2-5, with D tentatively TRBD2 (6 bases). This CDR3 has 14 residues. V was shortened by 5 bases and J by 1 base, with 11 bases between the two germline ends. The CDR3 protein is CASSVGTAQETQYF. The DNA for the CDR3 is TGTGCCAGCAGTGTCGGGACTGCCCAAGAGACCCAGTACTTC.

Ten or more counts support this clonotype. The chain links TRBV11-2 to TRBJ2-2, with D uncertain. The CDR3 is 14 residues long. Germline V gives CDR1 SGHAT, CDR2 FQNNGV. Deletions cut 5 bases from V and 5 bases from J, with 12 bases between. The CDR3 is CASSPKTGTGELFF. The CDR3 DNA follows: TGTGCCAGCAGCCCTAAGACTGGGACCGGGGAGCTGTTTTTT.

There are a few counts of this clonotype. CDR3 sequence reads: CASSADRNQETQYF. CDR3 DNA sequence: TGCGCCAGCAGCGCCGACAGAAACCAAGAGACCCAGTACTTC. The rearrangement uses TRBV4-3 and TRBJ2-5, with TRBD1 as a possible D gene (5 bases). V was shortened by 5 bases and J by 0 bases, with 10 bases between the two germline ends. The CDR3 sequence is 14 residues long. Germline loops: CDR1 LGHNA, CDR2 YSLEER.

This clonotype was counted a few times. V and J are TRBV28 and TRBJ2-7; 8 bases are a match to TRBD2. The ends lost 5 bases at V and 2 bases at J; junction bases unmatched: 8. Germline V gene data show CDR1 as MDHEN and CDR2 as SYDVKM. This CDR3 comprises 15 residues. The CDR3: CASSPGGTTPYEQYV. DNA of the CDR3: TGTGCCAGCAGTCCGGGGGGGACCACGCCCTACGAGCAGTACGTC.

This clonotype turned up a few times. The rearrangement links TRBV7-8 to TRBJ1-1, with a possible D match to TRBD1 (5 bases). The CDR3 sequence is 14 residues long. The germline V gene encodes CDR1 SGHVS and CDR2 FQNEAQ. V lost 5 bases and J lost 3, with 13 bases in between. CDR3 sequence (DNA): TGTGCCAGCAGCCTAACCCGACAGTACACTGAAGCTTTCTTT. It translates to CASSLTRQYTEAFF.

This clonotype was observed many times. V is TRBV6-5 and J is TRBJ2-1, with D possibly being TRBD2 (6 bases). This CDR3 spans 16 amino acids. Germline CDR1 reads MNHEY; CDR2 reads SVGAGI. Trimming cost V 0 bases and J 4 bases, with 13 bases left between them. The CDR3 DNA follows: TGTGCCAGCAGTTACTCCCCGACCGGGGGTTACAATGAGCAGTTCTTC. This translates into CASSYSPTGGYNEQFF.